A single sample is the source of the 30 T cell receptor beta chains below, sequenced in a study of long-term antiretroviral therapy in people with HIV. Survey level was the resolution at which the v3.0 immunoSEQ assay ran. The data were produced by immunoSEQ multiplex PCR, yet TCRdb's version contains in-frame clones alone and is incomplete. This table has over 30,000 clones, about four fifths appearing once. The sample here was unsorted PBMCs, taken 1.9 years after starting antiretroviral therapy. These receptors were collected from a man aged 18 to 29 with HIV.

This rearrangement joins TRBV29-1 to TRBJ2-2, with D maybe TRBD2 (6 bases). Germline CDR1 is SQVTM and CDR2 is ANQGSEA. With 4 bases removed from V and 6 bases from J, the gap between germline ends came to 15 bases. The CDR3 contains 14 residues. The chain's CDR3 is CSVVGGSFSGELFF. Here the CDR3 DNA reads TGCAGCGTTGTGGGGGGTAGTTTTTCCGGGGAGCTGTTTTTT.

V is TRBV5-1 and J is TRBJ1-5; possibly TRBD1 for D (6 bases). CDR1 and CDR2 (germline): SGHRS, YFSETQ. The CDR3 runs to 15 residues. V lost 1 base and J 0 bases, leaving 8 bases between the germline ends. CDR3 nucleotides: TGCGCCAGCAGCTTGACAGGGCTTAGCAATCAGCCCCAGCATTTT. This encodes CASSLTGLSNQPQHF.

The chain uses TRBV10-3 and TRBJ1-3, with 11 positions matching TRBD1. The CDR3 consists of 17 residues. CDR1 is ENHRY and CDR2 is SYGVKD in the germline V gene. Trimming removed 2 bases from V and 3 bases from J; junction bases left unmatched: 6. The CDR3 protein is CAISETRDRGFGNTIYF. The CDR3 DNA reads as TGTGCCATCAGTGAGACCCGGGACAGGGGGTTTGGAAACACCATATATTTT.

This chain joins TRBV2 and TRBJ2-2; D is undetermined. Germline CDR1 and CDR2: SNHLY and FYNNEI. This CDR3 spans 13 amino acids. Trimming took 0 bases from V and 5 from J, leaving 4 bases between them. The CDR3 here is CASSEAETGELFF. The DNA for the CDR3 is TGTGCCAGCAGTGAAGCGGAGACCGGGGAGCTGTTTTTT. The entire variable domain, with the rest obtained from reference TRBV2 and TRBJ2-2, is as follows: EPEVTQTPSHQVTQMGQEVILRCVPISNHLYFYWYRQILGQKVEFLVSFYNNEISEKSEIFDDQFSVERPDGSNFTLKIRSTKLEDSAMYFCASSEAETGELFFGEGSRLTVL.

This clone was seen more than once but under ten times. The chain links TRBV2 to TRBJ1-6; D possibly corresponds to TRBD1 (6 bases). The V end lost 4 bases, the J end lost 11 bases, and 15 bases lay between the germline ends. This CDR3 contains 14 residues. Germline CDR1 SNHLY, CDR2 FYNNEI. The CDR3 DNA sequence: TGTGCCAGCAGTGGGGACACAAGACATCCACCCCTCCACTTT. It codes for CASSGDTRHPPLHF.

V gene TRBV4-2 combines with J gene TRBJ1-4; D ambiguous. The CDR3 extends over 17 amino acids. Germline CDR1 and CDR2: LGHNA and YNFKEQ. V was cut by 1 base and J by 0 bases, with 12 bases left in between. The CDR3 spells CASSQALQYPTNEKLFF. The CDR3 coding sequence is TGTGCCAGCAGCCAAGCCCTACAGTATCCAACTAATGAAAAACTGTTTTTT.

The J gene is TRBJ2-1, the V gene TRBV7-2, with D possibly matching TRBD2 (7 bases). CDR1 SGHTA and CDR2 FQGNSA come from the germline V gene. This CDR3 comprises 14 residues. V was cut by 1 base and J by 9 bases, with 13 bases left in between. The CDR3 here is CASSLGGGAIEQFF. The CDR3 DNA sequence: TGTGCCAGCAGCTTAGGTGGGGGGGCCATTGAGCAGTTCTTC. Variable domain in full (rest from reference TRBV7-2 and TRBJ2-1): GAGVSQSPSNKVTEKGKDVELRCDPISGHTALYWYRQSLGQGLEFLIYFQGNSAPDKSGLPSDRFSAERTGGSVSTLTIQRTQQEDSAVYLCASSLGGGAIEQFFGPGTRLTVL.

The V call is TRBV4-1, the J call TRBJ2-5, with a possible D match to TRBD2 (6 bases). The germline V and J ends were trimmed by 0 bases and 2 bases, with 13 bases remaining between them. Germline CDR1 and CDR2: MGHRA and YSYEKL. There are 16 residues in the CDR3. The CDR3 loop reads CASSQDREAPQETQYF. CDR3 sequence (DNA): TGCGCCAGCAGCCAAGATAGGGAGGCACCTCAAGAGACCCAGTACTTC.

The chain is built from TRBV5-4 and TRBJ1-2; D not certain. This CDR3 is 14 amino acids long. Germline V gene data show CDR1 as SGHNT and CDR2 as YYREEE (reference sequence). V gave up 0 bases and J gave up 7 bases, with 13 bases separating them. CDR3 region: CASSLDSGFGGYTF. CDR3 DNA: TGTGCCAGCAGCTTGGATTCGGGTTTTGGTGGCTACACCTTC.

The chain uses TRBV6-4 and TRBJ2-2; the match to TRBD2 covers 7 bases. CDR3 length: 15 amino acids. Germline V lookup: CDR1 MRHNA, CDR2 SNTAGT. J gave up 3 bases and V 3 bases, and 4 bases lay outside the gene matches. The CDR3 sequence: CASSESGGDTGELFF. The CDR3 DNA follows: TGTGCCAGCAGTGAGTCGGGGGGTGACACCGGGGAGCTGTTTTTT.

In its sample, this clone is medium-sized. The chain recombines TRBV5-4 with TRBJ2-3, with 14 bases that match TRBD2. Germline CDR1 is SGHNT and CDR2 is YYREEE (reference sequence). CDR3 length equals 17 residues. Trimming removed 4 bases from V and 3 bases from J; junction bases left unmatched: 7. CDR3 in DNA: TGTGCCAGCAGCGCTAGACTAGCGGGGGGGCCGACAGATACGCAGTATTTT. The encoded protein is CASSARLAGGPTDTQYF. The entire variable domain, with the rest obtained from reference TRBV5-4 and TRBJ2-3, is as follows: ETGVTQSPTHLIKTRGQQVTLRCSSQSGHNTVSWYQQALGQGPQFIFQYYREEENGRGNFPPRFSGLQFPNYSSELNVNALELDDSALYLCASSARLAGGPTDTQYFGPGTRLTVL.

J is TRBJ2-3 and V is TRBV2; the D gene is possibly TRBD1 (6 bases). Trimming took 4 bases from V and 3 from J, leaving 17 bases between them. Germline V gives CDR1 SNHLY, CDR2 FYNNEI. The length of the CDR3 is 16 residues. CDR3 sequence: CASSGSPRGSTDTQYF. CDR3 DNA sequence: TGTGCCAGCAGTGGGTCCCCGAGGGGGTCGACAGATACGCAGTATTTT. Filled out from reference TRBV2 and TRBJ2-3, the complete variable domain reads EPEVTQTPSHQVTQMGQEVILRCVPISNHLYFYWYRQILGQKVEFLVSFYNNEISEKSEIFDDQFSVERPDGSNFTLKIRSTKLEDSAMYFCASSGSPRGSTDTQYFGPGTRLTVL.

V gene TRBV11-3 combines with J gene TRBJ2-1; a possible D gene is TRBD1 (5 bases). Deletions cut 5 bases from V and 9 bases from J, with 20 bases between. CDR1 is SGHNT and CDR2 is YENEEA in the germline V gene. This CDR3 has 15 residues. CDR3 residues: CASSEGRSFRGEQFF. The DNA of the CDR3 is TGTGCCAGCAGCGAAGGAAGAAGCTTTAGGGGTGAGCAGTTCTTC.

DNA of the CDR3: TGTGCCACCCGAGGCGCCGGAGGACCGGCCCAGCATTTT. Its protein is CATRGAGGPAQHF. This chain connects TRBV6-6 to TRBJ1-5; D is unclear. CDR1 and CDR2 (germline): MNHNY, SVGAGI (reference sequence). There are 13 residues in the CDR3. With 10 bases removed from V and 11 bases from J, the gap between germline ends came to 21 bases.

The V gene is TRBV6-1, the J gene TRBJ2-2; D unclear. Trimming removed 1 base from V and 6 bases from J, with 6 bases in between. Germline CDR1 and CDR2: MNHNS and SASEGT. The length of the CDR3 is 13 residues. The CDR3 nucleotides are TGTGCCAGCAGTGAAGTCACGTCCGGGGAGCTGTTTTTT. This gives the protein CASSEVTSGELFF.

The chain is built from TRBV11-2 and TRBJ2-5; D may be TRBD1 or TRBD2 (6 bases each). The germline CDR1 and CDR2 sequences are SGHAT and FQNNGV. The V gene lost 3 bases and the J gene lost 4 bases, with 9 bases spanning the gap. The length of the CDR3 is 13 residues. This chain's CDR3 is CASSFPGAETQYF. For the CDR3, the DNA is TGTGCCAGCAGCTTTCCGGGGGCAGAGACCCAGTACTTC.

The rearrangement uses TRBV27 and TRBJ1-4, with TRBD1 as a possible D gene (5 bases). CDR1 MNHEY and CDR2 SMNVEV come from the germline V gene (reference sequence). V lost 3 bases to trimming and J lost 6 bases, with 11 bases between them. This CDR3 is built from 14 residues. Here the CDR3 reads CASSFTGADEKLFF. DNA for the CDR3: TGTGCCAGCAGTTTCACTGGGGCCGATGAAAAACTGTTTTTT.

CDR3 in amino acids: CASSVDREGKETQYF. CDR3 nucleotide sequence: TGTGCCAGCAGCGTGGACAGGGAGGGTAAAGAGACCCAGTACTTC. The V gene is TRBV5-6, the J gene TRBJ2-5; D is perhaps TRBD1 (8 bases). Per germline, CDR1 SGHDT and CDR2 YYEEEE. V lost 4 bases and J 3 bases, leaving 16 bases between the germline ends. The CDR3 has 15 amino acids.

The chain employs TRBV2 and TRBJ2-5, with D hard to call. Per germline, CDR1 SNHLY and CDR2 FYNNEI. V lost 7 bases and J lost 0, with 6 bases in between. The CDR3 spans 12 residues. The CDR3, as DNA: TGTGCCAGCATGACGTACCAAGAGACCCAGTACTTC. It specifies CASMTYQETQYF.

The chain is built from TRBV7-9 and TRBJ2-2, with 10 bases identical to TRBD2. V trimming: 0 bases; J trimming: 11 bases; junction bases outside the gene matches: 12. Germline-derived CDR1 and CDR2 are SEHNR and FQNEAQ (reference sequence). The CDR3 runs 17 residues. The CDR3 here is CASSLARASGGVGELFF. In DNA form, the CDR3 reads TGTGCCAGCAGCTTAGCGCGGGCTAGCGGGGGAGTCGGAGAGCTGTTTTTT.

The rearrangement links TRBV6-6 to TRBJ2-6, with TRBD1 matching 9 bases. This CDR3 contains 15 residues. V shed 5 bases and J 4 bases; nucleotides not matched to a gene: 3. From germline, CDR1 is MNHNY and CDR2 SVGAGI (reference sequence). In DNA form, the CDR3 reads TGTGCCAGCAGTGGGACAGGGCGAGGGGCCAACGTCCTGACTTTC. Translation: CASSGTGRGANVLTF.

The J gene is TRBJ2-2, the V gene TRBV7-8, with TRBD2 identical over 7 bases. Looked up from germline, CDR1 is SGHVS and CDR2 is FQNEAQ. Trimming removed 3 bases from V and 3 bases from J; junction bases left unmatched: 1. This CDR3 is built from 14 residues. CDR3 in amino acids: CASSFAGDTGELFF. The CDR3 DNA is TGTGCCAGCAGCTTTGCGGGGGACACCGGGGAGCTGTTTTTT.

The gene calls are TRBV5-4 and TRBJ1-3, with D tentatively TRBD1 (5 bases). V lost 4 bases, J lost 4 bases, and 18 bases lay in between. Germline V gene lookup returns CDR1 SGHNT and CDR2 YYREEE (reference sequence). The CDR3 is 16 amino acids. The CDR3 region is CASSPQLEGRGNTIYF. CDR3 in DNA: TGTGCCAGCAGCCCTCAGTTAGAGGGGAGGGGAAACACCATATATTTT. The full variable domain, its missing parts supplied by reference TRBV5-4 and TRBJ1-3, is ETGVTQSPTHLIKTRGQQVTLRCSSQSGHNTVSWYQQALGQGPQFIFQYYREEENGRGNFPPRFSGLQFPNYSSELNVNALELDDSALYLCASSPQLEGRGNTIYFGEGSWLTVV.

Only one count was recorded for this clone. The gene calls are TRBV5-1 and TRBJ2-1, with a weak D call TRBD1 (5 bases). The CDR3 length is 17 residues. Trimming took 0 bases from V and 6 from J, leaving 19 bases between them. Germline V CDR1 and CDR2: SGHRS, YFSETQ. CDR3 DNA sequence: TGCGCCAGCAGCTTGGCCCAAGCACCGACAGATATCAATGAGCAGTTCTTC. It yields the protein CASSLAQAPTDINEQFF.

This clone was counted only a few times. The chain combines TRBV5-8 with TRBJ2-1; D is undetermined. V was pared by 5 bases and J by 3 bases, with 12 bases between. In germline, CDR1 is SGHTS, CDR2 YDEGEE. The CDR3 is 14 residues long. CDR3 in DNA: TGTGCCAGCAGACATGCAGGATTCTACAATGAGCAGTTCTTC. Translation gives CASRHAGFYNEQFF.

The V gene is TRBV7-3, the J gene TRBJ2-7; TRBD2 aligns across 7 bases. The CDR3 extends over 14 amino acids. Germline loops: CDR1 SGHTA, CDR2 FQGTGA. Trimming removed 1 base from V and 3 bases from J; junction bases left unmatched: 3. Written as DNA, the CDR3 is TGTGCCAGCAGCTTAAAGGCGGGGGACTACGAGCAGTACTTC. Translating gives CASSLKAGDYEQYF. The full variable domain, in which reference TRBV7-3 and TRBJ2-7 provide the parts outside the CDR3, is GAGVSQTPSNKVTEKGKYVELRCDPISGHTALYWYRQSLGQGPEFLIYFQGTGAADDSGLPNDRFFAVRPEGSVSTLKIQRTERGDSAVYLCASSLKAGDYEQYFGPGTRLTVT.

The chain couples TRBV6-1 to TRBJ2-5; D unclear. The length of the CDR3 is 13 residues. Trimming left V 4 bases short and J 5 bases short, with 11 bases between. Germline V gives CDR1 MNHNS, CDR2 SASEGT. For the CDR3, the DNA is TGTGCCAGCAGTGTCTCGGTTGGGGAGACCCAGTACTTC. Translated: CASSVSVGETQYF.

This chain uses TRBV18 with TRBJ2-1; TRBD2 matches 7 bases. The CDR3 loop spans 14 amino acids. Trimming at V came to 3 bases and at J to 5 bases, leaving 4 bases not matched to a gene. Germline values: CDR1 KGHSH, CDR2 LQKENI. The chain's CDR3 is CASSPSGGDNEQFF. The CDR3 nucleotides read TGTGCCAGCTCACCCTCTGGGGGGGACAATGAGCAGTTCTTC.

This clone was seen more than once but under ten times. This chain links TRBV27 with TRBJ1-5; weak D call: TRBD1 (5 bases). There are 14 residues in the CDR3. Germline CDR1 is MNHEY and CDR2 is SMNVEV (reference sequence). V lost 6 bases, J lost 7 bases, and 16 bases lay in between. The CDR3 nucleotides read TGTGCCAGCAGCGATAGGTGGGACGGCCAGCCCCAGCATTTT. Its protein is CASSDRWDGQPQHF.

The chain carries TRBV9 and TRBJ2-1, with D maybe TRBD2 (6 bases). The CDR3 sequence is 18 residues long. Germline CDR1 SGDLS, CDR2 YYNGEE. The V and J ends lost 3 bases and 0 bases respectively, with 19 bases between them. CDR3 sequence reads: CASSGSTKGLSSYNEQFF. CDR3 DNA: TGTGCCAGCAGCGGTTCCACGAAGGGACTTTCCTCCTACAATGAGCAGTTCTTC.